This entry is about one T cell receptor beta chain. Per the study methods: Cell counts per sample came from amplifying reference gene primers. TCRdb's table, derived via immunoSEQ multiplex PCR, lists solely in-frame clones and lacks some. V, J and clone size are those of that table, while D and trimming were read from the DNA. The sample includes fewer than 35,000 clones, approximately 85% seen only once; the top ten take under 9.5%. The sample comes from a study of blood T cell repertoires in COVID-19. For the study at large: Acute-phase and convalescent COVID-19 samples originated in the United States, Italy and Spain. T cells, B-cell-depleted T cells, or PBMCs provided the cDNA or gDNA that served as material.

The CDR3 totals 14 residues. Germline V CDR1 and CDR2: SGHTA, FQGNSA. Trimming left V 2 bases short and J 6 bases short, with 8 bases between. This sequence was found in a man older than 75 with active COVID-19. The chain combines TRBV7-2 with TRBJ1-6, with D unclear. The sample consisted of peripheral blood. DNA of the CDR3: TGTGCCAGCAGCTTATTCACTGGTAATTCACCCCTCCACTTT. Translation gives CASSLFTGNSPLHF.